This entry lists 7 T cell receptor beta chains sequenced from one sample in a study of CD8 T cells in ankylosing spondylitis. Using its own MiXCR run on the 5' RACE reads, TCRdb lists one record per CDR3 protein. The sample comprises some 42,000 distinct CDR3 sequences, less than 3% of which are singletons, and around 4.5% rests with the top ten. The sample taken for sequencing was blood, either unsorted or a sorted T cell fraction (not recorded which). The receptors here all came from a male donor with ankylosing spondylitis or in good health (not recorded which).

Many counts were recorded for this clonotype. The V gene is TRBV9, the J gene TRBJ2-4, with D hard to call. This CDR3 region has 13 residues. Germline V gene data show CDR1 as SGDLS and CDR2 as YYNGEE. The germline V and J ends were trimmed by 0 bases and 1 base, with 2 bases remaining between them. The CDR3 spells CASSVGAKNIQYF. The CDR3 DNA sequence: TGTGCCAGCAGCGTAGGGGCCAAAAACATTCAGTACTTC.

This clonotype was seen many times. CDR3 amino acids: CASSPRMWESHEQFF. In nucleotides, the CDR3 is TGTGCCAGCAGCCCCCGAATGTGGGAATCGCATGAGCAGTTCTTC. The chain links TRBV9 to TRBJ2-1; D is unclear. There are 15 residues in the CDR3. Germline CDR1 SGDLS, CDR2 YYNGEE. The V and J ends lost 4 bases and 8 bases respectively, with 19 bases between them.

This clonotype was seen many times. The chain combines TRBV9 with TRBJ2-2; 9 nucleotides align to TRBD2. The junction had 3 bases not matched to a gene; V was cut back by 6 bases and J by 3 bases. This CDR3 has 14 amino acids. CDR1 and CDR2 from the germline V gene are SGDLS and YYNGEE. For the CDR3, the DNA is TGTGCCAGCACGCGGGAGGGCTACACCGGGGAGCTGTTTTTT. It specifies CASTREGYTGELFF.

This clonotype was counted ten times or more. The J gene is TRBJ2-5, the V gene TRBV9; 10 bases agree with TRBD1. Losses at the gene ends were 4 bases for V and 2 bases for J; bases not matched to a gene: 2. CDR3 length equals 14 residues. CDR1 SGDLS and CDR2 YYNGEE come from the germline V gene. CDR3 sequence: CASSQDRGQETQYF. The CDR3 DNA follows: TGTGCCAGCAGCCAGGACAGGGGGCAAGAGACCCAGTACTTC.

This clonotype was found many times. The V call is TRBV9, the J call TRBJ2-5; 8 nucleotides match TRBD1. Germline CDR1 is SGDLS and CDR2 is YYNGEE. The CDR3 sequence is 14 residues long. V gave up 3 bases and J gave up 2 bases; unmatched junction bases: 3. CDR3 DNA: TGTGCCAGCAGCGGACAGGGGTGGCAAGAGACCCAGTACTTC. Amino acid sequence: CASSGQGWQETQYF.

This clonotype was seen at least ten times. CDR3: CASSADVGNTEAFF. The CDR3 region has the DNA TGTGCCAGCAGCGCAGACGTGGGGAACACTGAAGCTTTCTTT. V gene TRBV9 combines with J gene TRBJ1-1, with D unclear. The CDR3 consists of 14 residues. The V and J ends lost 3 bases and 1 base respectively, with 10 bases between them. In germline, CDR1 is SGDLS, CDR2 YYNGEE.

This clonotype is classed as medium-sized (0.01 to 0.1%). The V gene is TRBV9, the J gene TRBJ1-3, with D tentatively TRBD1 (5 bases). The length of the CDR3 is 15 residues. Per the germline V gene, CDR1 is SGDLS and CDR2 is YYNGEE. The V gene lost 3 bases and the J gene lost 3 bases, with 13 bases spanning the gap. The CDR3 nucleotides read TGTGCCAGCAGCGGCGGGACGATGGGTGGAAACACCATATATTTT. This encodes CASSGGTMGGNTIYF.